The entry below describes one TCR beta chain. This CDR3 comprises 11 residues. V gave up 5 bases and J gave up 6 bases; unmatched junction bases: 4. Germline CDR1 DFQATT, CDR2 SNEGSKA (reference sequence). Data came from immunoSEQ multiplex PCR; TCRdb stores just in-frame clones and leaves some out. The sample includes 200,000 to 250,000 clones, 70% to 90% of them seen just once. The data were obtained in a study of blood T cell repertoires in COVID-19. This chain uses TRBV20-1 with TRBJ2-7, with TRBD2 matching over 7 bases. The clonotype originates from a woman between 18 and 29 years old who had recovered from COVID-19. The sample taken for sequencing was peripheral blood. DNA for the CDR3: TGCAGTGCTGTGGGAGGGCTCGAGCAGTACTTC. Translation: CSAVGGLEQYF.